This T cell receptor (beta chain) originates from a study of spatial heterogeneity in lung cancer. As for the study in general: In the raw reads, each unique TCR and UMI combination was present more than ten times on average. Study results and caveats: Expanded intratumoral alpha and beta TCR counts tracked tumor mutation counts.

Trimming removed 6 bases at V and 4 bases at J, with 9 bases between. The CDR3 is 12 amino acids. Germline values: CDR1 KGHSH, CDR2 LQKENI. TCRdb re-analysed the 5' RACE reads in MiXCR, keeping a single row per CDR3 protein. This table has more than 1,300 distinct CDR3 sequences, over 10% appearing once. In its sample, this clonotype was seen many times. Its antigen is unknown. Because this beta chain is a stray read in a library intended to capture alpha chains, its abundance should not be given much weight. Time point specified: sample taken at primary tumor resection. Extraction of whole RNA from tumor, nontumor lung or frozen PBMC preceded unsorted sequencing.

The sequence came from a female donor with early-stage non-small cell lung cancer. This material consisted of lung tumor tissue, taken at surgery. The chain uses TRBV18 and TRBJ1-1; D possibly corresponds to TRBD1 (5 bases). The CDR3 sequence is CASSHGGTEAFF. The DNA of the CDR3 is TGTGCCAGCTCCCATGGGGGCACTGAAGCTTTCTTT.